This is a list of T cell receptor beta chains from one sample in a study of cytomegalovirus exposure and HLA in healthy donors. Data came from immunoSEQ multiplex PCR; TCRdb stores just in-frame clones and leaves some out. The table lists 160,000 or so clones, 60% to 80% of them singletons. Specimen: PBMCs. The receptors were sampled from a man aged 40-50 years in good health and CMV-seropositive. Both conserved end residues are part of each CDR3. A D gene is named only where the DNA matches it firmly. Rows may omit the clone size; those that give it use once, few, many or a size class.

J gene | D gene | V gene | clone size | CDR3 length | CDR3 protein | CDR3 DNA
TRBJ2-1 | - | TRBV6-6 | - | 13 | CSSEASRDNEQFF | TGTTCATCCGAGGCTAGCAGAGACAATGAGCAGTTCTTC
TRBJ2-6 | - | TRBV19 | - | 15 | CASSIQGPGANVLTF | TGTGCCAGTAGTATTCAGGGTCCCGGGGCCAACGTCCTGACTTTC
TRBJ2-7 | - | TRBV5-1 | - | 13 | CASSFSAPGEQYF | TGCGCCAGCAGCTTCAGCGCCCCGGGCGAGCAGTACTTC
TRBJ2-7 | - | TRBV5-1 | - | 12 | CASSLGGYEQYF | TGCGCCAGCAGCTTGGGAGGGTACGAGCAGTACTTC
TRBJ1-1 | - | TRBV7-2 | - | 14 | CASTLTGTHTEAFF | TGTGCCAGCACCCTGACAGGCACTCACACTGAAGCTTTCTTT
TRBJ2-1 | TRBD1 | TRBV14 | - | 18 | CASSRVYGQGFISGEQFF | TGTGCCAGCAGCCGAGTTTACGGACAGGGTTTTATTTCTGGTGAGCAGTTCTTC
TRBJ2-2 | TRBD1 | TRBV5-1 | - | 15 | CASSWGQGRTGELFF | TGCGCCAGCAGCTGGGGACAGGGTCGCACCGGGGAGCTGTTTTTT
TRBJ1-5 | - | TRBV7-6 | - | 13 | CASSLTYNQPQHF | TGTGCCAGCAGCTTAACATATAATCAGCCCCAGCATTTT
TRBJ2-3 | TRBD2 | TRBV10-3 | - | 13 | CAIVREGTDTQYF | TGTGCCATCGTAAGGGAGGGAACAGATACGCAGTATTTT
TRBJ1-2 | - | TRBV6-5 | once | 16 | CASSSYRGEVDYGYTF | TGTGCCAGCAGTTCCTACCGGGGGGAAGTTGACTATGGCTACACCTTC
TRBJ2-7 | TRBD2 | TRBV2 | - | 14 | CASSSTSGIYEQYF | TGTGCCAGCAGTTCGACTAGCGGGATATACGAGCAGTACTTC
TRBJ2-2 | TRBD1 | TRBV9 | few | 18 | CASSVPPWTGEDTGELFF | TGTGCCAGCAGCGTTCCACCTTGGACAGGGGAGGACACCGGGGAGCTGTTTTTT
TRBJ2-2 | TRBD2 | TRBV19 | - | 16 | CASRAPGGKRAGELFF | TGTGCCAGTAGGGCCCCGGGAGGTAAACGGGCCGGGGAGCTGTTTTTT